The clone carrying this T cell receptor beta chain has only one observation. The antigen remains unidentified. This sample stems from a study of identifying expanded T cells in peripheral blood. Study outcomes and limitations: Over approximately two and four weeks, about 15 and 18 clones changed, versus roughly 1.1 between replicates. Across healthy donors, higher total template counts meant significantly greater approximately 2-week count variance.

TCRdb keeps only in-frame clones here, not all; method: immunoSEQ multiplex PCR. The table has about 100,000 clones, 75% to 90% seen once. Germline CDR1 reads MNHEY; CDR2 reads SVGAGI. CDR3 size: 14 residues. V was pared by 0 bases and J by 3 bases, with 1 base of the junction left unmatched. Healthy donors had no documented immune events, such as infections, while sampled. V usage is TRBV6-5 and J usage is TRBJ2-7, with 8 positions matching TRBD1. The specimen was blood. The receptor comes from a person aged 18 to 75 in good health. The CDR3 reads CASSYSRGLYEQYF. The CDR3 bases are TGTGCCAGCAGTTACTCCAGGGGGCTCTACGAGCAGTACTTC.